Given below is one T cell receptor beta chain in context. Clones were read by immunoSEQ multiplex PCR, and TCRdb kept only the in-frame ones, dropping some. The sample shows approximately 120,000 clones, approximately 78% of them seen only once. Germline V gene data show CDR1 as MDHEN and CDR2 as SYDVKM. This CDR3 has 12 residues. V was clipped by 4 bases and J by 4 bases, with 4 bases between them. Time point in this sample: baseline pretreatment blood. Stated treatment: 15 Gy SBRT to primary tumor, nephrectomy 4 weeks later. This sample was taken from a study of radiation and T cells in renal cell carcinoma.

The clonotype was recovered from an older woman with renal cell carcinoma. The source material was blood, sampled from a patient whose treatment included radiotherapy and nephrectomy. The chain recombines TRBV28 with TRBJ2-2, with D unresolved. The CDR3, as DNA: TGTGCCAGCAGTTACCCCACCGGGGAGCTGTTTTTT. It yields the protein CASSYPTGELFF.